This TCR beta chain derives from a study of CD8 T cells in ankylosing spondylitis. Findings and caveats of the study: Clones linked with disease were CD8+ and fairly uncommon in the peripheral blood. The clones that were linked to disease were reported to be significantly enriched in matched synovial fluid samples from ankylosing spondylitis patients. Blood from ankylosing spondylitis patients appeared to carry a characteristic roughly eight-variant TCR beta motif.

The CDR3 length is 15 residues. Germline CDR1 reads MNHEY; CDR2 reads SVGAGI. Between the trimmed V and J ends, which lost 2 bases and 0 bases, there was a span of 8 bases. Researchers built TCR beta libraries using quantitative 5'-RACE with molecular barcodes. TCRdb re-called the 5' RACE reads with MiXCR, one entry per CDR3 protein. Altogether approximately 250,000 distinct CDR3 sequences are present, roughly 32% being singletons, with the ten largest covering around 4.4%. There are many counts of this clonotype. The antigen remains unidentified. The rearrangement uses TRBV6-5 and TRBJ1-3; TRBD1 might be the D (5 bases). The TCR sequence derives from a male donor with ankylosing spondylitis or in good health (not recorded which). Specimen: blood, either unsorted or a sorted T cell fraction (not recorded which). CDR3 coding DNA: TGTGCCAGCAGTTACCGGGACGGCTCTGGAAACACCATATATTTT. This sequence encodes CASSYRDGSGNTIYF.